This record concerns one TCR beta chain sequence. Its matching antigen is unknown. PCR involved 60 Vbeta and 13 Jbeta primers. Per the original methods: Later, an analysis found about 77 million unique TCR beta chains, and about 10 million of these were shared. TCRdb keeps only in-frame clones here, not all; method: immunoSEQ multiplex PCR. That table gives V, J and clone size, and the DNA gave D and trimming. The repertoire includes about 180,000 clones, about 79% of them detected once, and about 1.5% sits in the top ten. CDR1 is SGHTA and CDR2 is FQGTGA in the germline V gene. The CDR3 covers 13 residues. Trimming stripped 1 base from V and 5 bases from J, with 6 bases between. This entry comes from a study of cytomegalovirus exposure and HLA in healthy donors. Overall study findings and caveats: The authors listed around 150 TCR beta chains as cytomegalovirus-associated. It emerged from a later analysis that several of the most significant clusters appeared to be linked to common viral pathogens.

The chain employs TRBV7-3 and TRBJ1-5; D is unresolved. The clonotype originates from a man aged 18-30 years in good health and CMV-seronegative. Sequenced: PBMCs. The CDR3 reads CASSLIPYQPQHF. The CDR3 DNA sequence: TGTGCCAGCAGCTTAATCCCCTATCAGCCCCAGCATTTT.